These 19 T cell receptor beta chains came from one sample sequenced in a study of T-cell reconstitution after alpha-beta-depleted transplantation in children. A TCRbeta library incorporating unique molecular identifiers was prepared. One entry per CDR3 protein, called by TCRdb with MiXCR from the PCR reads. The sample yields more than 400,000 distinct CDR3 sequences, approximately 10% seen once. This sample comprised PBMCs, mostly from graft donor cells, obtained 180 days after TCRalphabeta/CD19-depleted stem cell transplant. The receptors stem from a female patient between 2 and 10 years old who had a stem cell transplant for aplastic anemia, so the T cells may come from the graft donor.

This clonotype occurred a few times. The chain's CDR3 is CASSPDRGIYTGELFF. CDR3 in DNA: TGTGCCAGCAGCCCCGACAGGGGTATCTACACCGGGGAGCTGTTTTTT. J is TRBJ2-2 and V is TRBV7-7; 8 bases line up with TRBD1. V lost 5 bases to trimming and J lost 3 bases; unmatched junction nucleotides: 8. The germline V gene has CDR1 SSHAT and CDR2 FNYEAQ (reference sequence). This CDR3 spans 16 amino acids.

The chain has TRBV19 and TRBJ2-2; 7 nucleotides agree with TRBD1. CDR1 is LNHDA, CDR2 SQIVND, per germline (reference sequence). CDR3 length: 14 amino acids. The junction had 3 bases not matched to a gene; V was cut back by 2 bases and J by 6 bases. The CDR3 sequence: CASSIRGRSGELFF. CDR3 DNA sequence: TGTGCCAGTAGTATAAGGGGGCGCTCCGGGGAGCTGTTTTTT.

This clonotype was recorded a few times. The chain couples TRBV7-8 to TRBJ2-5, with 7 bases matching TRBD1. V shed 6 bases and J 6 bases; nucleotides not matched to a gene: 10. The germline gives CDR1 SGHVS, CDR2 FQNEAQ. This CDR3 contains 14 residues. This CDR3 reads CASSRDSRLKTQYF. The CDR3 DNA is TGTGCCAGCAGTCGGGACAGTCGATTAAAGACCCAGTACTTC.

This sequence joins TRBV5-1 and TRBJ1-1; maybe TRBD1 (6 bases). CDR1 and CDR2 (germline): SGHRS, YFSETQ. Deletions cut 4 bases from V and 1 base from J, with 11 bases between. The length of the CDR3 is 14 residues. The CDR3 nucleotides read TGCGCCAGCAGCCGATCGGACAGGAACACTGAAGCTTTCTTT. It codes for CASSRSDRNTEAFF.

There are a few counts of this clonotype. The V gene is TRBV12-3 or TRBV12-4, the J gene TRBJ2-1, with TRBD1 matching over 9 bases. V lost 5 bases to trimming and J lost 4 bases; unmatched junction nucleotides: 6. The CDR3 extends over 15 amino acids. In DNA, the CDR3 is TGTGCCAGCAGTCCCCACAGGGGGCAGTACAATGAGCAGTTCTTC. It yields the protein CASSPHRGQYNEQFF.

The genes are TRBV5-6 and TRBJ2-1; D not certain. V was pared by 4 bases and J by 9 bases, with 11 bases between. This CDR3 region has 12 residues. Looked up from germline, CDR1 is SGHDT and CDR2 is YYEEEE. The CDR3 coding sequence is TGTGCCAGCAGCCGCGGTTGGAGTGAGCAGTTCTTC. Amino acid sequence: CASSRGWSEQFF. Looking up the rest from reference TRBV5-6 and TRBJ2-1 gives the full variable domain: DAGVTQSPTHLIKTRGQQVTLRCSPKSGHDTVSWYQQALGQGPQFIFQYYEEEERQRGNFPDRFSGHQFPNYSSELNVNALLLGDSALYLCASSRGWSEQFFGPGTRLTVL.

This chain links TRBV5-1 with TRBJ2-3, with 7 bases fitting TRBD2. The germline V gene encodes CDR1 SGHRS and CDR2 YFSETQ. The CDR3 covers 16 residues. V dropped 2 bases and J dropped 0; count of bases not matched to a gene: 6. CDR3 sequence reads: CASSFGAGLSTDTQYF. The CDR3 nucleotides read TGCGCCAGCAGCTTCGGAGCGGGATTGAGCACAGATACGCAGTATTTT.

This clonotype occurred a few times. This chain links TRBV10-3 with TRBJ1-2, with TRBD1 matching 10 bases. The germline gives CDR1 ENHRY, CDR2 SYGVKD. CDR3 size: 17 residues. V lost 2 bases, J lost 2 bases, and 8 bases stayed unmatched. CDR3 DNA sequence: TGTGCCATCAGTGAGGCCCTTCCGGGACAGGGGAACTATGGCTACACCTTC. It encodes CAISEALPGQGNYGYTF.

The V call is TRBV12-3 or TRBV12-4, the J call TRBJ1-2; the D is unclear. Trimming cost V 3 bases and J 8 bases, with 10 bases left between them. The CDR3 runs 12 residues. The CDR3 reads CASSLEWRGYTF. CDR3 bases: TGTGCCAGCAGTTTGGAGTGGAGGGGCTACACCTTC.

The chain employs TRBV7-2 and TRBJ1-2; no definite D call. Trimming stripped 2 bases from V and 6 bases from J, with 10 bases between. The CDR3 loop spans 13 amino acids. Germline loops: CDR1 SGHTA, CDR2 FQGNSA. CDR3 sequence reads: CASSLNRNDGYTF. DNA of the CDR3: TGTGCCAGCAGCTTAAACAGAAACGATGGCTACACCTTC.

This clonotype was detected many times. V and J are TRBV11-1 and TRBJ2-3; the D gene is possibly TRBD2 (5 bases). Germline CDR1 reads SGHAT; CDR2 reads FQDESV (reference sequence). The CDR3 is made up of 14 amino acids. V dropped 8 bases and J dropped 0 bases, with 12 bases sitting between them. Here the CDR3 reads CASGLTPSTDTQYF. The CDR3 coding sequence is TGTGCCAGCGGACTGACGCCTAGCACAGATACGCAGTATTTT.

This sequence joins TRBV20-1 and TRBJ2-1, with 8 bases that match TRBD1. With V trimmed by 1 base and J by 3 bases, 14 bases remained unmatched. Per germline, CDR1 DFQATT and CDR2 SNEGSKA (reference sequence). The CDR3 has 18 residues. In DNA form, the CDR3 reads TGCAGTGCTAGAGGCCCCCCGTCGGACAGGGCAAACTACAATGAGCAGTTCTTC. Protein: CSARGPPSDRANYNEQFF.

This clonotype was detected only a few times. The chain carries TRBV21-1 and TRBJ1-5; no DNA check was done on the table's D call, TRBD1. TRBV21-1 is given as a pseudogene. The CDR3 length is 17 residues. The CDR3, as DNA: TGTGCCAGCAGCAAAGAGACAGGACAGATTAGCAATCAGCCCCAGCATTTT. It yields the protein CASSKETGQISNQPQHF.

This clonotype was counted many times. This rearrangement joins TRBV7-2 to TRBJ2-5, with D perhaps matching TRBD1 (6 bases). The CDR3 extends over 14 amino acids. The V gene's germline CDR1 is SGHTA and CDR2 FQGNSA. The germline V and J ends were trimmed by 0 bases and 4 bases, with 9 bases remaining between them. The CDR3 here is CASSLAGRGETQYF. The DNA of the CDR3 is TGTGCCAGCAGCTTAGCGGGCAGGGGAGAGACCCAGTACTTC. Filled out from reference TRBV7-2 and TRBJ2-5, the complete variable domain reads GAGVSQSPSNKVTEKGKDVELRCDPISGHTALYWYRQSLGQGLEFLIYFQGNSAPDKSGLPSDRFSAERTGGSVSTLTIQRTQQEDSAVYLCASSLAGRGETQYFGPGTRLLVL.

This clonotype has a handful of counts. The V call is TRBV20-1, the J call TRBJ2-5; TRBD2 might be the D (6 bases). This CDR3 has 16 residues. V was cut by 5 bases and J by 4 bases, with 23 bases left in between. Germline V gives CDR1 DFQATT, CDR2 SNEGSKA (reference sequence). The CDR3 here is CSAVARREMDVETQYF. The CDR3, as DNA: TGCAGTGCTGTAGCGAGGAGGGAAATGGATGTAGAGACCCAGTACTTC.

The sample holds a few counts of this clonotype. The J gene is TRBJ2-3, the V gene TRBV9, with D possibly being TRBD2 (6 bases). The V gene lost 0 bases and the J gene lost 2 bases, with 10 bases spanning the gap. Germline values: CDR1 SGDLS, CDR2 YYNGEE. This CDR3 comprises 15 residues. The CDR3 coding sequence is TGTGCCAGCAGCGTAGTAGGGGAGGCCACAGATACGCAGTATTTT. Its translation: CASSVVGEATDTQYF.

CDR3 in amino acids: CASRRLAGVHEQYF. CDR3 DNA: TGTGCCAGCAGGAGACTAGCGGGAGTCCACGAGCAGTACTTC. The chain recombines TRBV12-3 or TRBV12-4 with TRBJ2-7, with TRBD2 identical over 12 bases. The CDR3 is 14 residues long. V trimming: 6 bases; J trimming: 5 bases; junction bases outside the gene matches: 5.

In this sample, this clonotype turned up once. At one end the junction does not follow the germline gene, possibly because of a read error. The chain carries TRBV5-1 and TRBJ2-3; D is unclear. CDR3 size: 12 residues. Germline assignment: CDR1 SGHRS and CDR2 YFSETQ. CDR3 residues: CASGASPDTQYF. DNA for the CDR3: TGCGCCAGCGGTGCATCGCCGGATACGCAGTATTTC.

A few counts support this clonotype. This sequence joins TRBV6-5 and TRBJ1-1; TRBD1 matches 7 bases. The germline gives CDR1 MNHEY, CDR2 SVGAGI. This CDR3 spans 17 amino acids. V lost 0 bases to trimming and J lost 4 bases; unmatched junction nucleotides: 11. The CDR3 DNA follows: TGTGCCAGCAGTTACTCGGGAGGGGGCCTAGAGATCACTGAAGCTTTCTTT. Translated, it gives CASSYSGGGLEITEAFF.